A selection of T cell receptor beta chains follows, all from one sample in a study of T cell responses to AZD1222 COVID-19 vaccine. Profiling relied on immunoSEQ multiplex PCR, and the TCRdb table lists in-frame clones only, not all of them. The sample consists of about 130,000 clones, around 90% of them appearing once. The sample was peripheral blood, taken on day 0 of AZD1222 vaccination. The receptors come from an adult in good health. CDR3s include the opening cysteine and the closing phenylalanine or tryptophan. Each record gives: V gene, D gene, J gene, clone size, CDR3 protein, CDR3 DNA. A D gene is named only where the DNA matches it firmly. Rows may omit the clone size; those that give it use once, few, many or a size class.

>TRBV6-5|TRBD1|TRBJ2-4|.
CASTPLTGGKNIQYF
TGTGCCAGCACCCCGTTGACAGGGGGCAAAAACATTCAGTACTTC
>TRBV19|.|TRBJ1-5|.
CASSMIGVINQPQHF
TGTGCCAGTAGTATGATAGGGGTAATCAATCAGCCCCAGCATTTT
>TRBV5-1|TRBD1|TRBJ2-1|.
CASSPGDRVVHEQFF
TGCGCCAGCAGCCCGGGTGACAGGGTGGTGCATGAGCAGTTCTTC
>TRBV18|.|TRBJ2-7|.
CASSPRAATYEQYF
TGTGCCAGCTCACCACGGGCGGCGACCTACGAGCAGTACTTC
>TRBV6-5|TRBD1|TRBJ1-2|.
CASHPGTGSYGYTF
TGTGCCAGTCACCCCGGGACAGGGTCCTATGGCTACACCTTC
>TRBV5-1|.|TRBJ1-1|few
CASSPGSMNTEAFF
TGCGCCAGCAGCCCAGGGAGCATGAACACTGAAGCTTTCTTT
>TRBV7-9|.|TRBJ2-3|.
CASSLGSSPRSTDTQYF
TGTGCCAGCAGCCTAGGTTCGTCCCCTCGCTCCACAGATACGCAGTATTTT
>TRBV27|.|TRBJ1-1|.
CASSFFSDGGGHTEAFF
TGTGCCAGCAGTTTCTTTTCGGATGGGGGCGGACACACTGAAGCTTTCTTT
>TRBV2|TRBD1|TRBJ1-2|.
CASSEALQGGGYTF
TGTGCCAGCAGTGAAGCGCTACAGGGGGGAGGCTACACCTTC
>TRBV9|.|TRBJ1-3|.
CASSPELSGNTIYF
TGTGCCAGCAGCCCGGAGTTGTCTGGAAACACCATATATTTT
>TRBV29-1|TRBD1|TRBJ1-5|.
CSVRTGVNQPQHF
TGCAGCGTCAGGACAGGGGTGAATCAGCCCCAGCATTTT